The sequence of this TCR beta chain was determined in a study of shared clonotypes between healthy human individuals. Study details: Each donor had three CD4 naive, three CD4 memory, two CD8 naive and one CD8 memory plate.

Per the study methods: As immunoSEQ supplied junction-only sequences (without quality scores), filtering differed. Assay used: immunoSEQ multiplex PCR; TCRdb lists only in-frame clones, some missing. V and J calls plus clone size are reproduced from that table; the DNA served to infer D and trimming. The sample yields some 2,500,000 clones, 80% to 95% seen once. With respect to this clone: Its antigen is currently unknown.

The CDR3 sequence is 13 residues long. V gave up 5 bases and J gave up 10 bases, with 17 bases separating them. The V gene's germline CDR1 is SEHNR and CDR2 FQNEAQ (reference sequence). Study findings and constraints: On the whole, naive subsets had larger estimated richness than memory subsets had.

This rearrangement joins TRBV7-9 to TRBJ1-1, with D perhaps matching TRBD1 (5 bases). The origin of this receptor is a man aged 18 to 29 in good health. Some clones in this sample may be carry-over from other donors' samples. The specimen sequenced was naive CD4+ T cells from PBMCs. As for subset: CD45RA+ positively selected. DNA of the CDR3: TGTGCCAGCAGCCCAGCCACGGGGGTTCGAGCTTTCTTT. It translates to CASSPATGVRAFF.